These 5 T cell receptor beta chains originate from one sample sequenced in a study of T-cell memory formation after mild COVID-19. Each CDR3 protein is one row after TCRdb ran MiXCR on the 5' RACE reads. The sample has roughly 50,000 distinct CDR3 sequences, 10% to 15% seen once. Sequencing was carried out using PBMCs or a T cell subset sorted from them (not recorded which). All receptors come from a man younger than 35 who had mild COVID-19 (a few samples of this study predate the infection). Cell type and time point are not known.

This clonotype was counted ten times or more. This chain links TRBV29-1 with TRBJ2-6, with D hard to call. This CDR3 region has 13 residues. The germline V gene encodes CDR1 SQVTM and CDR2 ANQGSEA. The V and J ends lost 4 bases and 1 base respectively, with 5 bases between them. CDR3 amino acids: CSVAVSGANVLTF. The CDR3 DNA is TGCAGCGTTGCGGTTTCTGGGGCCAACGTCCTGACTTTC.

A few counts support this clonotype. The V gene is TRBV7-8, the J gene TRBJ1-5; D ambiguous. The CDR3 runs to 12 residues. The V end lost 6 bases, the J end lost 7 bases, and 10 bases lay between the germline ends. From germline, CDR1 is SGHVS and CDR2 FQNEAQ. This CDR3 is CASRTSGQPQHF. The CDR3 DNA follows: TGTGCCAGCAGGACCTCTGGCCAGCCCCAGCATTTT.

The rearrangement links TRBV29-1 to TRBJ1-6; 9 bases are shared with TRBD1. Germline loops: CDR1 SQVTM, CDR2 ANQGSEA. CDR3 size: 15 residues. With V trimmed by 7 bases and J by 8 bases, 12 bases remained unmatched. As DNA, the CDR3 is TGCAGCGCTCCGACGACAGGGGGATTGGATTCACCCCTCCACTTT. Its protein is CSAPTTGGLDSPLHF.

This clonotype is labeled medium-sized. The chain uses TRBV6-6 and TRBJ2-5; TRBD2 is a possible D gene (7 bases). The CDR3 runs to 15 residues. The V end was cut by 7 bases, the J end by 5 bases, with 20 bases between. Looked up from germline, CDR1 is MNHNY and CDR2 is SVGAGI (reference sequence). CDR3 sequence reads: CASTQLPRGGETQYF. The CDR3 DNA follows: TGTGCCAGCACTCAGCTCCCTAGGGGGGGGGAGACCCAGTACTTC.

In its sample, this clonotype was seen many times. The V gene is TRBV29-1, the J gene TRBJ2-1, with D uncertain. The CDR3 length is 12 residues. CDR1 and CDR2 from the germline V gene are SQVTM and ANQGSEA. The CDR3 sequence is CSAEFRDNEQFF. The DNA of the CDR3 is TGCAGTGCCGAGTTCCGGGACAATGAGCAGTTCTTC.